These T cell receptor beta chains were read from a single sample in a study of OX40 agonist ivuxolimab in advanced cancers. Measured with immunoSEQ multiplex PCR; TCRdb has only the in-frame clones, and not every one. The data show about 72,000 clones, with 75% to 90% seen just once and 1.3% held by the top ten. This sample comprised CD4+ or CD8+ T cells sorted from blood, obtained in a trial of the OX40 agonist ivuxolimab. These receptors were collected from an adult with an advanced solid tumor such as melanoma, head and neck, liver or kidney cancer. The CDR3 runs from the conserved cysteine through the conserved F or W. A D gene is named only where the DNA matches it firmly. Not all rows give a size; the values are once, few, many and, for expanded clones, a class.

J: TRBJ2-3
V: TRBV7-3
length: 14
D: .
size: .
DNA: TGTGCCAGCAGCTCGGGACTGATCACAGATACGCAGTATTTT
CDR3: CASSSGLITDTQYF

J: TRBJ2-5
V: TRBV25-1
length: 16
D: TRBD1
size: .
DNA: TGTGCCAGCAGTGAAGGGCCCGGGACAGCCCAAGAGACCCAGTACTTC
CDR3: CASSEGPGTAQETQYF

J: TRBJ2-5
V: TRBV30
length: 15
D: TRBD1
size: .
DNA: TGTGCCTGCACCACCGGACAGGGATTGAAGGAGACCCAGTACTTC
CDR3: CACTTGQGLKETQYF

J: TRBJ2-4
V: TRBV30
length: 17
D: .
size: .
DNA: TGTGCCTGGAGTGTTGGGAGACGGATACTAGCCAAAAACATTCAGTACTTC
CDR3: CAWSVGRRILAKNIQYF

J: TRBJ2-6
V: TRBV7-6
length: 18
D: TRBD2
size: medium-sized
DNA: TGTGCCAGCAGCTTAGCGGTAGGGAGGGTAACTGGGGCCAACGTCCTGACTTTC
CDR3: CASSLAVGRVTGANVLTF

J: TRBJ2-1
V: TRBV2
length: 16
D: .
size: .
DNA: TGTGCCAGCAGTGAATCCCGGGGGGCCCCCTACAATGAGCAGTTCTTC
CDR3: CASSESRGAPYNEQFF

J: TRBJ2-7
V: TRBV5-3
length: 12
D: .
size: .
DNA: TGTGCCAGAAGCTTGAAGAGATACGAGCAGTACTTC
CDR3: CARSLKRYEQYF

J: TRBJ2-1
V: TRBV7-9
length: 17
D: TRBD2
size: .
DNA: TGTGCCAGCAGCTCAGTCTCGGGCGGGAGATCCTACAATGAGCAGTTCTTC
CDR3: CASSSVSGGRSYNEQFF

J: TRBJ1-5
V: TRBV10-2
length: 14
D: .
size: .
DNA: TGCGCCAGCGCCCAGGGTGTGGGCAATCAGCCCCAGCATTTT
CDR3: CASAQGVGNQPQHF

J: TRBJ2-7
V: TRBV6-5
length: 14
D: TRBD2
size: .
DNA: TGTGCCAGCAGACCCATAGCGGGAGATGGCGAGCAGTACTTC
CDR3: CASRPIAGDGEQYF

J: TRBJ2-5
V: TRBV19
length: 11
D: TRBD1
size: .
DNA: TGTGCCAGTGAGGGGGCAGAGACCCAGTACTTC
CDR3: CASEGAETQYF

J: TRBJ2-1
V: TRBV7-3
length: 14
D: .
size: .
DNA: TGTGCCAGCAGCTCCTCCCGGGACGCCAATGAGCAGTTCTTC
CDR3: CASSSSRDANEQFF

J: TRBJ1-4
V: TRBV6-5
length: 14
D: .
size: .
DNA: TGTGCCAGCGACCCGGGGAAGACTAATGAAAAACTGTTTTTT
CDR3: CASDPGKTNEKLFF

J: TRBJ2-7
V: TRBV27
length: 14
D: TRBD1
size: .
DNA: TGTGCCAGCAGTCCTCCGGGACAGGGGGCGAAGCAGTACTTC
CDR3: CASSPPGQGAKQYF

J: TRBJ1-3
V: TRBV19
length: 14
D: .
size: .
DNA: TGTGCCAGTAGTATTTCAGGGGATGGAAACACCATATATTTT
CDR3: CASSISGDGNTIYF

J: TRBJ2-2
V: TRBV9
length: 17
D: TRBD2
size: .
DNA: TGTGCCAGCAGTACGGGACTAGCGGGGGGAAACACCGGGGAGCTGTTTTTT
CDR3: CASSTGLAGGNTGELFF

J: TRBJ1-2
V: TRBV5-1
length: 15
D: TRBD1
size: .
DNA: TGCGCCAGCAATGGCGGGACAGGGTTGTCTAGTGGCTACACCTTC
CDR3: CASNGGTGLSSGYTF

J: TRBJ2-2
V: TRBV6-1
length: 14
D: .
size: .
DNA: TGTGCCAGCAACCTGGACCTGGGGACCGGGGAGCTGTTTTTT
CDR3: CASNLDLGTGELFF

J: TRBJ1-4
V: TRBV28
length: 14
D: .
size: .
DNA: TGTGCCAGCAGTTTCGGGGCAACTAATGAAAAACTGTTTTTT
CDR3: CASSFGATNEKLFF

J: TRBJ1-5
V: TRBV10-2
length: 14
D: .
size: few
DNA: TGCGCCAGCAGTGAGAGATATAGCAATCAGCCCCAGCATTTT
CDR3: CASSERYSNQPQHF

J: TRBJ2-7
V: TRBV19
length: 14
D: .
size: .
DNA: TGTGCCAGTAGTCCCGGTTATGGCATCTACGAGCAGTACTTC
CDR3: CASSPGYGIYEQYF

J: TRBJ1-2
V: TRBV5-5
length: 13
D: .
size: .
DNA: TGTGCCAGCAGCTTGGGGGAGCAGGGTAGGCGCACCTTC
CDR3: CASSLGEQGRRTF

J: TRBJ2-5
V: TRBV5-1
length: 16
D: .
size: .
DNA: TGCGCCAGCAGCTTGGTGTCTGCCATGTTAGAGGAGACCCAGTACTTC
CDR3: CASSLVSAMLEETQYF

J: TRBJ2-2
V: TRBV18
length: 12
D: .
size: .
DNA: TGTGCCAGCTCACCAAACACCGGGGAGCTGTTTTTT
CDR3: CASSPNTGELFF

J: TRBJ1-4
V: TRBV10-2
length: 15
D: TRBD1
size: .
DNA: TGCGCCAGCGGGACAGGGCGGACCATTAATGAAAAACTGTTTTTT
CDR3: CASGTGRTINEKLFF

J: TRBJ1-2
V: TRBV6-1
length: 13
D: .
size: .
DNA: TGTGCCAGCAGTGAAGCAAGGACTGCGGGCTACACCTTC
CDR3: CASSEARTAGYTF

J: TRBJ1-1
V: TRBV12-5
length: 13
D: .
size: few
DNA: TGTGCTAGTGGTTTTAAGCTGAACACTGAAGCTTTCTTT
CDR3: CASGFKLNTEAFF

J: TRBJ1-1
V: TRBV7-9
length: 14
D: .
size: .
DNA: TGTGCCAGCACAAGCTTACCAGGTCTTGCTGAAGCTTTCTTT
CDR3: CASTSLPGLAEAFF

J: TRBJ1-1
V: TRBV28
length: 15
D: .
size: .
DNA: TGTGCCAGCAGTTTATCATATGGGGAAAACACTGAAGCTTTCTTT
CDR3: CASSLSYGENTEAFF

J: TRBJ1-2
V: TRBV19
length: 14
D: TRBD1
size: .
DNA: TGTGCCAGTAGGCGCGGACAGGGAGGGGATGGCTACACCTTC
CDR3: CASRRGQGGDGYTF

J: TRBJ2-7
V: TRBV28
length: 11
D: .
size: .
DNA: TGTGCCAGCAGTTTACGGAGGGAGCAGTACTTC
CDR3: CASSLRREQYF

J: TRBJ1-3
V: TRBV9
length: 15
D: TRBD1
size: .
DNA: TGTGCCAGCAGCGTAGGGGGACAGCCGGGAAACACCATATATTTT
CDR3: CASSVGGQPGNTIYF

J: TRBJ2-5
V: TRBV6-5
length: 12
D: .
size: .
DNA: TGTGCCAGCAGCCCGGGTGGGGAGACCCAGTACTTC
CDR3: CASSPGGETQYF

J: TRBJ1-2
V: TRBV6-1
length: 12
D: .
size: .
DNA: TGTGCCAGCAGCTTACAGGGAGCTGGCTACACCTTC
CDR3: CASSLQGAGYTF

J: TRBJ2-5
V: TRBV30
length: 11
D: .
size: .
DNA: TGTGCCTGGAGTGACCTCGGGCTCCGGTACTTC
CDR3: CAWSDLGLRYF

J: TRBJ1-5
V: TRBV5-5
length: 13
D: .
size: .
DNA: TGTGCCAGCAGCTTGGGTGGGGGGCAGCCCCAGCATTTT
CDR3: CASSLGGGQPQHF

J: TRBJ2-2
V: TRBV5-8
length: 15
D: .
size: .
DNA: TGTGCCAGCAGCTTGGGACAACTGAACACCGGGGAGCTGTTTTTT
CDR3: CASSLGQLNTGELFF

J: TRBJ2-5
V: TRBV5-6
length: 14
D: TRBD1
size: .
DNA: TGTGCCAGCAGCTTAGTCAGGGGGCAAGAGACCCAGTACTTC
CDR3: CASSLVRGQETQYF

J: TRBJ2-3
V: TRBV9
length: 13
D: .
size: once
DNA: TGTGCCACCCTTGGGTCTAGCACAGATACGCAGTATTTT
CDR3: CATLGSSTDTQYF

J: TRBJ2-1
V: TRBV27
length: 16
D: TRBD1
size: .
DNA: TGTGCCAGCAGTCCCAGGGGGGACAGGGGCCCTTATGAGCAGTTCTTC
CDR3: CASSPRGDRGPYEQFF

J: TRBJ2-2
V: TRBV6-1
length: 13
D: .
size: .
DNA: TGTGCCAGCACACAGGGAAACACCGGGGAGCTGTTTTTT
CDR3: CASTQGNTGELFF

J: TRBJ1-1
V: TRBV5-5
length: 15
D: .
size: .
DNA: TGTGCCAGCAGTTACGGACAGCGGATGAACACTGAAGCTTTCTTT
CDR3: CASSYGQRMNTEAFF

J: TRBJ1-1
V: TRBV18
length: 15
D: .
size: .
DNA: TGTGCCAGCTCACCACATGCGGAGCTAGGTGCTGAAGCTTTCTTT
CDR3: CASSPHAELGAEAFF

J: TRBJ2-7
V: TRBV14
length: 16
D: .
size: .
DNA: TGTGCCAGCAGCCAAGGTGCTGGGTCCACCTCCTACGAGCAGTACTTC
CDR3: CASSQGAGSTSYEQYF

J: TRBJ1-1
V: TRBV7-9
length: 13
D: .
size: .
DNA: TGTGCCAGCAGCTTAGCGGGGGTCACTGAAGCTTTCTTT
CDR3: CASSLAGVTEAFF

J: TRBJ2-7
V: TRBV5-1
length: 16
D: .
size: .
DNA: TGCGCCAGCAGCTTGGCCGAAGGCAGCTTAGGCTACGAGCAGTACTTC
CDR3: CASSLAEGSLGYEQYF

J: TRBJ1-5
V: TRBV27
length: 14
D: .
size: .
DNA: TGTGCCAGCAGTTTAGTGGCAGGTAAACAGCCCCAGCATTTT
CDR3: CASSLVAGKQPQHF

J: TRBJ2-2
V: TRBV5-1
length: 15
D: TRBD1
size: .
DNA: TGCGCCAGCAGCCGGACAGGCACGAACACCGGGGAGCTGTTTTTT
CDR3: CASSRTGTNTGELFF

J: TRBJ2-1
V: TRBV29-1
length: 13
D: .
size: .
DNA: TGCAGCGTGGGCAAGCGGAGCTACAATGAGCAGTTCTTC
CDR3: CSVGKRSYNEQFF

J: TRBJ1-1
V: TRBV6-5
length: 16
D: .
size: once
DNA: TGTGCCAGCAGTTACTCGACTCCTCCCTTGAACACTGAAGCTTTCTTT
CDR3: CASSYSTPPLNTEAFF

J: TRBJ1-5
V: TRBV2
length: 14
D: .
size: few
DNA: TGTGCCAGCAGTGGATCCCTGGGCAATCAGCCCCAGCATTTT
CDR3: CASSGSLGNQPQHF

J: TRBJ2-3
V: TRBV20-1
length: 11
D: .
size: .
DNA: TGCAGTCAGGACCAAACAGATACGCAGTATTTT
CDR3: CSQDQTDTQYF

J: TRBJ2-2
V: TRBV6-6
length: 16
D: TRBD1
size: .
DNA: TGTGCCAGCATCCGAGGGCAGGGGGCGCGAACCGGGGAGCTGTTTTTT
CDR3: CASIRGQGARTGELFF

J: TRBJ1-4
V: TRBV5-4
length: 16
D: TRBD1
size: .
DNA: TGTGCCACTCAAAAGGGACAGGGGACAGGTAATGAAAAACTGTTTTTT
CDR3: CATQKGQGTGNEKLFF

J: TRBJ1-6
V: TRBV9
length: 14
D: .
size: .
DNA: TGTGCCAGCAGCACCGGGACAAGTAATTCACCCCTCCACTTT
CDR3: CASSTGTSNSPLHF

J: TRBJ2-3
V: TRBV6-1
length: 15
D: TRBD2
size: .
DNA: TGTGCCAGCACTGAGCGGCTAGCGGGGACAGATACGCAGTATTTT
CDR3: CASTERLAGTDTQYF

J: TRBJ1-1
V: TRBV18
length: 17
D: .
size: .
DNA: TGTGCCAGCTCACCAAGGTCGGTGGCAGGGATGAACACTGAAGCTTTCTTT
CDR3: CASSPRSVAGMNTEAFF